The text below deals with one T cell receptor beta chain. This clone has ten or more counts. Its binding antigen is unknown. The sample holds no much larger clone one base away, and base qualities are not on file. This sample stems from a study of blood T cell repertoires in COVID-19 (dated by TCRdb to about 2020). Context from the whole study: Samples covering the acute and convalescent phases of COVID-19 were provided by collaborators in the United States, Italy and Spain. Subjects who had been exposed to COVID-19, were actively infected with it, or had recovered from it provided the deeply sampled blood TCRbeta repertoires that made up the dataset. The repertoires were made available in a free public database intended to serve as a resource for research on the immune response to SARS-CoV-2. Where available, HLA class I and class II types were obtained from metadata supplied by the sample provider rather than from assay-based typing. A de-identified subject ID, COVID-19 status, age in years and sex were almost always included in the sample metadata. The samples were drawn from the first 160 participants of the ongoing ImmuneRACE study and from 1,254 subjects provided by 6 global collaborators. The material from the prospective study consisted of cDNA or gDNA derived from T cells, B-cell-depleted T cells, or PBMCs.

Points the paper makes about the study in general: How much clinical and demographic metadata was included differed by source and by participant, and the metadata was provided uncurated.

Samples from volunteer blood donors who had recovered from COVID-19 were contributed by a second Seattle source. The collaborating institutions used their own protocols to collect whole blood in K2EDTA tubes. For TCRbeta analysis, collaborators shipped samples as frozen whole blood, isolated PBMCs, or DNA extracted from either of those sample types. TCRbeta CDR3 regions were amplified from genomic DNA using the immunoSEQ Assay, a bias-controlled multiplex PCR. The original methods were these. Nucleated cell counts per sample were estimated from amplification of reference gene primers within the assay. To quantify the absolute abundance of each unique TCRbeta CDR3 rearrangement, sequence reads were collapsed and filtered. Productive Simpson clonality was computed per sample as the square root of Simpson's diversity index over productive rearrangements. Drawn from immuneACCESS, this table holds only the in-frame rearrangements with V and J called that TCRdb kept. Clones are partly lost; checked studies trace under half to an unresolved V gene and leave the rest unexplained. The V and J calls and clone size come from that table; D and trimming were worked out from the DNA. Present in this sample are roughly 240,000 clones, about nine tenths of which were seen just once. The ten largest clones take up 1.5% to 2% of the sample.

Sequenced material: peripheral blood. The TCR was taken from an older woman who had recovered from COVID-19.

The nucleotide sequence is given as TGTGCCAGCTCGACGGGACTGACATCCTACGAGCAGTACTTC. It specifies CASSTGLTSYEQYF. This sequence uses TRBV18 and TRBJ2-7; possibly the D gene is TRBD2, per 6 matching bases. The CDR3 covers 14 residues, taking in both the cysteine and the phenylalanine. Only CDR3 DNA is held: 42 bases, read in frame from base 1. V gives up 6 bases and J gives up 1 base, and the segment between their germline ends measures 13 bases. Taken from the germline V gene, the CDR1 and CDR2 loops are KGHSH and LQKENI.